This TCR beta chain derives from a study of regulatory T cells in long-lasting Graves disease (dated by TCRdb to the early 2020s). About the full investigation: Persistent Graves' disease was defined as antithyroid drug treatment for over 5 years with persistently positive TSH receptor autoantibodies. Persistent Graves' disease patients were compared with newly diagnosed Graves' disease patients by peripheral blood TCR sequencing and RNA sequencing. The study was conducted in China and was registered as a clinical trial. A total of some 35 samples underwent TCR sequencing, from 13 patients with persistent Graves' disease and 20 or so patients with newly diagnosed Graves' disease. Persistent Graves' disease patients in the clinical cohort had taken antithyroid drugs for approximately ten years on average. General conclusions and limits of the study: The authors noted that the small sample size was a limitation that may lower accuracy. Persistent patients shared more public clonotypes among themselves (around 2,500) than newly diagnosed patients did (approximately 870). Only the TCR beta chain was sequenced and analyzed. Compared with newly diagnosed patients, patients with persistent Graves' disease had lower TCR Shannon entropy and fewer highly expanded clones, which suggests clonal expansion. Persistent disease showed preferential use of TRBV28, TRBJ1-2 and TRBJ2-5, whereas newly diagnosed disease favored TRBV20-1 and TRBJ2-1. Peripheral blood alone was examined, since thyroid tissue, which constituted the primary lesion, could not be accessed.

Libraries were built with multiplex PCR. Reads for this sample came from an Illumina HiSeq 4000. iRepertoire HTBI primers and Arm-PCR amplification of CDR3 regions were used to construct TCR beta libraries. PCR products were gel purified before sequencing. Turning to the authors' computational methods: Gene usage analysis of CDR3 amino acid clonotypes relied on the 62 TRBV and 13 to 15 TRBJ segments identified across samples. COPE and FqMerger were used to merge the filtered high-quality paired reads into contigs. BLAST was used to align contigs to IMGT TRBV, TRBD and TRBJ reference genes, with CDR3 defined following IMGT. Any clonotype with a frequency above 0.1% was classified as a highly expanded clone. Repertoire diversity was measured by Shannon entropy, and V-J evenness by the Gini coefficient. Clonotypes shared by more than one individual were considered public. TCRdb took the public reads, trimmed them with fastp at Q25, ran MiXCR for clone calling and kept in-frame beta chains. Rows with one shared CDR3 protein collapse into an entry with the most common genes and DNA. The V and J calls come from TCRdb's annotation, not from the publication. This sample holds around 340,000 distinct CDR3 sequences; around a fifth were observed only once. The ten largest clones capture roughly 29% of the sample.

There are many counts of this clonotype. The clone's antigen remains unknown. No base qualities exist here, and no much larger clone lies one base off it. V and J are trimmed by 10 bases and 1 base, and the gene matches miss 7 bases of the junction. The germline V gene provides CDR1 SGHVS and CDR2 FQNEAQ. The cysteine opens and the phenylalanine closes a CDR3 of 14 amino acids. Here the CDR3 DNA is all that survives: 42 bases in frame from base 1. The time point label corresponds to: persistent/refractory GD, antithyroid drugs over 5 years with positive TRAb. For both TCR sequencing and RNA sequencing, RNA was extracted from PBMCs in TRIzol. Graves' disease was diagnosed according to American Thyroid Association guidelines. Patients were recruited from an endocrinology department in Xi'an, China. Each patient gave about 9.1 milliliters of peripheral blood, collected in an EDTA anticoagulant tube. PBMCs were isolated by Ficoll Paque Plus density gradient separation without further T cell sorting. An Agilent 2100 Bioanalyzer and agarose gel were used to check RNA quality, and a NanoDrop 2000 was used to measure RNA concentration.

This clonotype was obtained from a female donor with Graves disease. This sample comprised peripheral blood mononuclear cells (PBMCs), obtained when the disease was refractory, from a patient treated with antithyroid drugs. The sequence links TRBV7-8 to TRBJ1-3; 7 central bases correspond to TRBD1. CDR3 sequence: CATGYRGSGNTIYF. The DNA is as follows: TGTGCCACCGGTTACAGGGGTTCTGGAAACACCATATATTTT.